A single sample gave rise to the 3 T cell receptor beta chains below, sequenced in a study of cytomegalovirus exposure and HLA in healthy donors. Researchers ran the PCR with 60 Vbeta and 13 Jbeta primers. This table comes from immunoSEQ multiplex PCR, and its TCRdb copy is limited to in-frame clones, with some not included. This table has 150,000 to 250,000 clones, roughly 78% appearing once. The sequencing sample was made of PBMCs. The receptor source for this set is a girl aged 10 to 17 in good health and CMV-seropositive.

The chain couples TRBV11-2 to TRBJ2-7; no definite D call. The CDR3 consists of 13 residues. V lost 5 bases to trimming and J lost 4 bases, with 12 bases between them. From germline, CDR1 is SGHAT and CDR2 FQNNGV. The CDR3 nucleotides are TGTGCCAGCAGCCCCCAGTGGCCATACGAGCAGTACTTC. It translates to CASSPQWPYEQYF.

The CDR3 here is CASSRLVGGVRSGANVLTF. The DNA for the CDR3 is TGCGCCAGCAGCCGCCTCGTCGGGGGGGTGCGCTCTGGGGCCAACGTCCTGACTTTC. The chain joins TRBV4-1 to TRBJ2-6; 8 nucleotides match TRBD2. Germline lookup yields CDR1 MGHRA and CDR2 YSYEKL. Trimming cost V 4 bases and J 0 bases; bases outside gene matches: 11. CDR3 length: 19 residues.

The rearrangement links TRBV5-6 to TRBJ2-3; 8 positions match TRBD1. This CDR3 has 15 residues. The germline gives CDR1 SGHDT, CDR2 YYEEEE. V was pared by 4 bases and J by 2 bases, with 6 bases of the junction left unmatched. CDR3 nucleotides: TGTGCCAGCAGCACCTACAGGGGGTCCACAGATACGCAGTATTTT. Amino acid sequence: CASSTYRGSTDTQYF. Full variable domain (outside the CDR3, taken from reference TRBV5-6 and TRBJ2-3): DAGVTQSPTHLIKTRGQQVTLRCSPKSGHDTVSWYQQALGQGPQFIFQYYEEEERQRGNFPDRFSGHQFPNYSSELNVNALLLGDSALYLCASSTYRGSTDTQYFGPGTRLTVL.